Following are 32 T cell receptor beta chains from one sample sequenced in a study of cytotoxic CD8 clonotypes in ibrutinib-treated CLL. The repertoire was sequenced with immunoSEQ multiplex PCR; TCRdb's copy has only in-frame clones and lacks some. This sample has more than 140,000 clones, with about 72% found just once. The sample here was PBMCs, taken after 12 months of ibrutinib treatment. Receptors were obtained from a human donor with chronic lymphocytic leukemia.

This sequence joins TRBV6-5 and TRBJ1-5, with 7 nucleotides matching TRBD1. The junction had 9 bases not matched to a gene; V was cut back by 5 bases and J by 8 bases. Germline V CDR1 and CDR2: MNHEY, SVGAGI. The CDR3 extends over 14 amino acids. CDR3 region: CASSLEGAAKPQHF. DNA for the CDR3: TGTGCCAGCAGTCTGGAGGGGGCGGCGAAGCCCCAGCATTTT.

This clone was counted between two and nine times. This rearrangement joins TRBV4-1 to TRBJ2-7; the match to TRBD2 covers 9 bases. Germline V gives CDR1 MGHRA, CDR2 YSYEKL. The ends lost 1 base at V and 4 bases at J; junction bases unmatched: 5. This CDR3 spans 15 amino acids. The CDR3 DNA follows: TGCGCCAGCAGCCAAGGCGGGGGGGCCAGGTACGAGCAGTACTTC. Its protein is CASSQGGGARYEQYF.

This clone was seen a handful of times. The gene calls are TRBV19 and TRBJ2-7, with TRBD1 as a possible D gene (5 bases). Germline lookup yields CDR1 LNHDA and CDR2 SQIVND (reference sequence). The CDR3 extends over 16 amino acids. V lost 0 bases and J 1 base, leaving 13 bases between the germline ends. In DNA form, the CDR3 reads TGTGCCAGTAGTATAGATCCGAACAGGCAGTCCTACGAGCAGTACTTC. This codes for CASSIDPNRQSYEQYF.

The chain uses TRBV15 and TRBJ2-7, with TRBD2 identical over 7 bases. The germline V gene has CDR1 LNHNV and CDR2 YYDKDF (reference sequence). The CDR3 totals 16 residues. Unmatched junction bases numbered 12, after V lost 5 bases and J lost 2 bases. The CDR3 DNA sequence: TGTGCCACCAGCGCCCTCCCCCATCTAGCGGCCTACGAGCAGTACTTC. Encoded protein: CATSALPHLAAYEQYF.

The J gene is TRBJ2-3, the V gene TRBV7-9, with D perhaps matching TRBD1 (6 bases). V was cut by 3 bases and J by 2 bases, with 9 bases left in between. This CDR3 spans 14 amino acids. The germline V gene has CDR1 SEHNR and CDR2 FQNEAQ (reference sequence). The CDR3: CASSLGADTDTQYF. CDR3 DNA sequence: TGTGCCAGCAGCTTGGGGGCTGACACAGATACGCAGTATTTT.

CDR3 nucleotides: TGTGCCAGCAGCTCCTGGGATGACCCTAACTATGGCTACACCTTC. Protein sequence: CASSSWDDPNYGYTF. The rearrangement links TRBV11-3 to TRBJ1-2; the D is unclear. CDR1 and CDR2 from the germline V gene are SGHNT and YENEEA. V was cut by 4 bases and J by 0 bases, with 12 bases left in between. CDR3 length: 15 residues.

In this sample, this clone turned up once. The gene calls are TRBV14 and TRBJ1-4; D is unresolved. V was cut by 4 bases and J by 0 bases, with 15 bases left in between. The CDR3 length is 17 residues. Germline-derived CDR1 and CDR2 are SGHDN and FVKESK. The CDR3 DNA sequence: TGTGCCAGCAGCCGACGTGGAATCAGAACAACTAATGAAAAACTGTTTTTT. Protein product: CASSRRGIRTTNEKLFF.

The chain joins TRBV27 to TRBJ1-6; no reliable D call. Germline V gene data show CDR1 as MNHEY and CDR2 as SMNVEV (reference sequence). The V gene lost 3 bases and the J gene lost 0 bases, with 18 bases spanning the gap. There are 19 residues in the CDR3. CDR3 region: CASSFRTGSPGSYNSPLHF. In DNA, the CDR3 is TGTGCCAGCAGTTTCAGAACGGGGTCCCCGGGCTCCTATAATTCACCCCTCCACTTT.

The chain links TRBV7-2 to TRBJ2-7; either TRBD1 or TRBD2 may supply D (7 bases each). The germline V and J ends were trimmed by 5 bases and 5 bases, with 19 bases remaining between them. This CDR3 has 15 residues. Per the germline V gene, CDR1 is SGHTA and CDR2 is FQGNSA. Here the CDR3 DNA reads TGTGCCAGCAGCCAGGGGGGCGGGAGAAGGGACGAGCAGTACTTC. It encodes CASSQGGGRRDEQYF.

The J gene is TRBJ2-7, the V gene TRBV6-5; TRBD1 matches 9 bases. This CDR3 is built from 15 residues. The germline CDR1 and CDR2 sequences are MNHEY and SVGAGI. V lost 6 bases to trimming and J lost 4 bases; unmatched junction nucleotides: 10. The CDR3 sequence is CASSQGTGTGYEQYF. Here the CDR3 DNA reads TGTGCCAGCAGCCAAGGTACCGGGACAGGGTACGAGCAGTACTTC.

V is TRBV5-5 and J is TRBJ1-4; D remains ambiguous. Germline loops: CDR1 SGHKS, CDR2 YYEKEE (reference sequence). V was shortened by 1 base and J by 7 bases, with 8 bases between the two germline ends. This CDR3 is built from 13 residues. CDR3 in amino acids: CASSLSSSEKLFF. CDR3 nucleotide sequence: TGTGCCAGCAGCTTGTCTTCTTCTGAAAAACTGTTTTTT.

On this clone: Other nucleotide sequences from this sample produce the same CDR3. The chain employs TRBV5-1 and TRBJ2-7; 7 bases are shared with TRBD2. J was trimmed by 4 bases and V by 2 bases; bases with no gene match: 12. The CDR3 spans 16 residues. Germline V gene sequence: CDR1 SGHRS, CDR2 YFSETQ. The CDR3 spells CASSLAGTSGGYEQYF. The CDR3 nucleotides read TGCGCCAGCAGCTTAGCCGGGACCTCGGGGGGATACGAGCAGTACTTC. Full variable domain (outside the CDR3, taken from reference TRBV5-1 and TRBJ2-7): KAGVTQTPRYLIKTRGQQVTLSCSPISGHRSVSWYQQTPGQGLQFLFEYFSETQRNKGNFPGRFSGRQFSNSRSEMNVSTLELGDSALYLCASSLAGTSGGYEQYFGPGTRLTVT.

The V call is TRBV28, the J call TRBJ2-1; D remains ambiguous. V lost 0 bases, J lost 6 bases, and 6 bases lay in between. CDR3 length: 13 amino acids. Germline V gene data show CDR1 as MDHEN and CDR2 as SYDVKM. This chain's CDR3 is CASSLWGINEQFF. CDR3 DNA sequence: TGTGCCAGCAGTTTATGGGGGATCAATGAGCAGTTCTTC. The complete variable domain, with remaining parts taken from reference TRBV28 and TRBJ2-1, reads DVKVTQSSRYLVKRTGEKVFLECVQDMDHENMFWYRQDPGLGLRLIYFSYDVKMKEKGDIPEGYSVSREKKERFSLILESASTNQTSMYLCASSLWGINEQFFGPGTRLTVL.

The rearrangement links TRBV28 to TRBJ2-2, with D possibly matching TRBD1 (6 bases). Germline values: CDR1 MDHEN, CDR2 SYDVKM. The CDR3 is made up of 15 amino acids. V shed 4 bases and J shed 11 bases, with 20 bases lying between them. This chain's CDR3 is CASSSLPGHLLELFF. CDR3 nucleotides: TGTGCCAGCAGTTCACTGCCGGGACACCTTTTAGAGCTGTTTTTT.

This clone turned up a few times. This chain joins TRBV11-2 and TRBJ2-7, with D tentatively TRBD1 (5 bases). V was pared by 0 bases and J by 4 bases, with 13 bases between. Looked up from germline, CDR1 is SGHAT and CDR2 is FQNNGV. The CDR3 has 15 residues. CDR3 region: CASSLDRGMGYEQYF. CDR3 bases: TGTGCCAGCAGCTTAGATAGGGGCATGGGGTACGAGCAGTACTTC.

The V gene is TRBV27, the J gene TRBJ1-3; 9 nucleotides match TRBD1. V gave up 6 bases and J gave up 1 base; unmatched junction bases: 4. Per the germline V gene, CDR1 is MNHEY and CDR2 is SMNVEV (reference sequence). The CDR3 contains 15 residues. CDR3 residues: CASRQQGASGNTIYF. The CDR3 DNA reads as TGTGCCAGCAGACAACAGGGGGCATCTGGAAACACCATATATTTT.

The gene calls are TRBV6-5 and TRBJ2-7; weak D call: TRBD2 (5 bases). This CDR3 has 16 residues. V gave up 0 bases and J gave up 0 bases, with 12 bases separating them. Germline V gene data show CDR1 as MNHEY and CDR2 as SVGAGI. The CDR3 sequence is CASSYSTQRSSYEQYF. CDR3 DNA sequence: TGTGCCAGCAGTTACTCGACTCAGCGGAGCTCCTACGAGCAGTACTTC.

CDR3 residues: CASSQTRVFGTTSGANVLTF. CDR3 in DNA: TGCGCCAGCAGCCAAACCCGGGTCTTTGGCACAACCTCTGGGGCCAACGTCCTGACTTTC. The chain has TRBV4-3 and TRBJ2-6; D unresolved. The CDR3 sequence is 20 residues long. CDR1 and CDR2 (germline): LGHNA, YSLEER. V was shortened by 2 bases and J by 0 bases, with 20 bases between the two germline ends.

Turning to this clone: Additional DNA sequences in this sample encode the identical CDR3. The chain carries TRBV7-9 and TRBJ2-7; D is uncertain. Trimming took off 5 bases at V and 2 bases at J, with 7 bases between the two ends. CDR3 length equals 12 residues. The germline gives CDR1 SEHNR, CDR2 FQNEAQ (reference sequence). The DNA for the CDR3 is TGTGCCAGCAGCCTTTCCCCCTACGAGCAGTACTTC. Amino acids: CASSLSPYEQYF.

The chain couples TRBV30 to TRBJ2-1, with TRBD2 matching 8 bases. The V gene end was trimmed by 2 bases and the J gene end by 4 bases; junction bases not matched to a gene: 7. Germline CDR1 reads GTSNPN; CDR2 reads SVGIG (reference sequence). The CDR3 sequence is 15 residues long. The CDR3 DNA reads as TGTGCCTGGAGTAAACGGGGGGGCCGGTACAATGAGCAGTTCTTC. Amino acids: CAWSKRGGRYNEQFF.

Remarks on this clone: One end of the junction does not line up with germline, which may come from a read error. This rearrangement joins TRBV29-1 to TRBJ2-2, with D tentatively TRBD1 or TRBD2 (6 bases each). CDR3 size: 13 residues. Germline assignment: CDR1 SQVTM and CDR2 ANQGSEA. CDR3 sequence: CGVTKGGTGELFF. CDR3 nucleotide sequence: TGCGGCGTTACCAAGGGGGGTACCGGGGAGCTGTTTTTT.

V usage is TRBV7-2 and J usage is TRBJ2-1; D unclear. V dropped 3 bases and J dropped 0 bases, with 12 bases sitting between them. CDR1 SGHTA and CDR2 FQGNSA come from the germline V gene. The CDR3 totals 16 residues. CDR3 DNA sequence: TGTGCCAGCAGCTTCCCGCGCTCAAGCTCCTACAATGAGCAGTTCTTC. This sequence encodes CASSFPRSSSYNEQFF.

The genes are TRBV11-3 and TRBJ1-1; D is possibly TRBD1 (5 bases). Germline loops: CDR1 SGHNT, CDR2 YENEEA. V dropped 5 bases and J dropped 3 bases, with 13 bases sitting between them. The CDR3 extends over 14 amino acids. CDR3 loop: CASSARGGYTEAFF. CDR3 nucleotide sequence: TGTGCCAGCAGCGCCCGCGGGGGGTACACTGAAGCTTTCTTT. The full variable domain, its missing parts supplied by reference TRBV11-3 and TRBJ1-1, is EAGVVQSPRYKIIEKKQPVAFWCNPISGHNTLYWYLQNLGQGPELLIRYENEEAVDDSQLPKDRFSAERLKGVDSTLKIQPAELGDSAVYLCASSARGGYTEAFFGQGTRLTVV.

This rearrangement joins TRBV14 to TRBJ2-7, with D uncertain. The V end lost 0 bases, the J end lost 9 bases, and 9 bases lay between the germline ends. The CDR3 loop spans 12 amino acids. Germline CDR1 and CDR2: SGHDN and FVKESK. Here the CDR3 reads CASSQDRIRQYF. CDR3 in DNA: TGTGCCAGCAGCCAAGACAGGATTCGGCAGTACTTC.

Here the CDR3 DNA reads TGTGCCAGCAGGGGTCCGGGACTAGCGGCCTACGAGCAGTACTTC. Its translation is CASRGPGLAAYEQYF. The V call is TRBV6-6, the J call TRBJ2-7, with 11 bases fitting TRBD2. Germline V lookup: CDR1 MNHNY, CDR2 SVGAGI (reference sequence). V was clipped by 6 bases and J by 2 bases; unmatched bases: 6. This CDR3 comprises 15 residues.

This chain joins TRBV10-1 and TRBJ1-5, with D unresolved. Germline CDR1 is WNHNN and CDR2 is SYGVQD (reference sequence). The V and J ends lost 6 bases and 7 bases respectively, with 7 bases between them. This CDR3 comprises 11 residues. CDR3 coding DNA: TGCGCCAGCAGACTCCTACAGCCCCAGCATTTT. Protein product: CASRLLQPQHF.

As concerns this clone: No DNA is shown, since the ends of the CDR3 on it are uncertain; the CDR3 is the one TCRdb lists. The gene calls are TRBV9 and TRBJ1-1. The CDR3 length is 14 residues, termini included. Per the germline V gene, CDR1 is SGDLS and CDR2 is YYNGEE. The CDR3 is CASSVATGNPKTFF.

V is TRBV5-4 and J is TRBJ2-1; unclear D gene. V shed 2 bases and J shed 1 base, with 10 bases lying between them. Germline V gives CDR1 SGHNT, CDR2 YYREEE (reference sequence). The CDR3 is 15 residues long. In DNA form, the CDR3 reads TGTGCCAGCAGCTTTAGCCAGGCGTCCTACAATGAGCAGTTCTTC. Translating it yields CASSFSQASYNEQFF.

V and J are TRBV7-8 and TRBJ2-3; no reliable D call. CDR1 is SGHVS and CDR2 is FQNEAQ in the germline V gene. Trimming pared 3 bases from V and 2 bases from J, leaving 12 bases between. The CDR3 spans 15 residues. The DNA for the CDR3 is TGTGCCAGCAGCTTCAAAAGGGAAATCACAGATACGCAGTATTTT. This encodes CASSFKREITDTQYF.

This sequence joins TRBV5-5 and TRBJ2-7; D perhaps matches TRBD1 (6 bases). V lost 4 bases, J lost 2 bases, and 10 bases lay in between. CDR3 length equals 13 residues. Germline lookup yields CDR1 SGHKS and CDR2 YYEKEE (reference sequence). The CDR3 DNA follows: TGTGCCAGCAGCGATACAGGGCCCTACGAGCAGTACTTC. Residues: CASSDTGPYEQYF. The variable domain in full, completed from reference TRBV5-5 and TRBJ2-7, reads DAGVTQSPTHLIKTRGQQVTLRCSPISGHKSVSWYQQVLGQGPQFIFQYYEKEERGRGNFPDRFSARQFPNYSSELNVNALLLGDSALYLCASSDTGPYEQYFGPGTRLTVT.

J is TRBJ1-1 and V is TRBV28; 7 nucleotides line up with TRBD1. The CDR3 consists of 14 residues. Germline-derived CDR1 and CDR2 are MDHEN and SYDVKM. Trimming took 5 bases from V and 4 from J; bases not matched to a gene: 7. CDR3 loop: CASSRGQGGTEAFF. CDR3 in DNA: TGTGCCAGCAGTAGGGGGCAGGGAGGCACTGAAGCTTTCTTT.

V gene TRBV5-8 combines with J gene TRBJ1-5, with a weak D call TRBD1 (5 bases). This CDR3 spans 18 amino acids. CDR1 and CDR2 from the germline V gene are SGHTS and YDEGEE. The ends were cut back, 1 base at V and 2 bases at J, with 19 bases in the middle. The CDR3 nucleotides read TGTGCCAGCAGCTTGAATTTCGGGGCCTATCCCGGCAATCAGCCCCAGCATTTT. Translation gives CASSLNFGAYPGNQPQHF.